The present T cell receptor beta chain was sequenced within a study of blood T cell repertoires in COVID-19. The ends were cut back, 0 bases at V and 8 bases at J, with 10 bases in the middle. Germline CDR1 and CDR2: MNHEY and SVGAGI. The CDR3 covers 13 residues. Assay used: immunoSEQ multiplex PCR; TCRdb lists only in-frame clones, some missing. Of about 140,000 clones detected, around 86% appear once; the ten largest clones hold roughly 2.5%. The V call is TRBV6-5, the J call TRBJ1-1, with D perhaps matching TRBD1 (6 bases). This sequence originates from a man aged 50 or older with active COVID-19. Specimen: peripheral blood. The CDR3 DNA follows: TGTGCCAGCAGTTACTCAGCAGGGGTGGAAGCTTTCTTT. It translates to CASSYSAGVEAFF.